This T cell receptor (beta chain) was obtained from a study of shared clonotypes between healthy human individuals. Terminally differentiated effector memory CD45RA+ cells were excluded from the naive CD8 cells, which were CD45RO-negative and positively selected for CCR7. The CDR3 length is 13 residues. V was trimmed by 2 bases and J by 1 base, leaving 5 bases between them. Germline loops: CDR1 MNHNS, CDR2 SASEGT. Assay: immunoSEQ multiplex PCR; the TCRdb copy retains only in-frame clones and omits some. The sample has 1.5 million to 2.5 million clones, over 85% seen once. The chain combines TRBV6-1 with TRBJ1-2; no clear D gene. This TCR came from a man younger than 35 in good health. The sample consisted of naive CD8+ T cells sorted from blood. The CDR3 reads CASSERSNYGYTF. The CDR3 bases are TGTGCCAGCAGTGAACGGAGTAACTATGGCTACACCTTC.